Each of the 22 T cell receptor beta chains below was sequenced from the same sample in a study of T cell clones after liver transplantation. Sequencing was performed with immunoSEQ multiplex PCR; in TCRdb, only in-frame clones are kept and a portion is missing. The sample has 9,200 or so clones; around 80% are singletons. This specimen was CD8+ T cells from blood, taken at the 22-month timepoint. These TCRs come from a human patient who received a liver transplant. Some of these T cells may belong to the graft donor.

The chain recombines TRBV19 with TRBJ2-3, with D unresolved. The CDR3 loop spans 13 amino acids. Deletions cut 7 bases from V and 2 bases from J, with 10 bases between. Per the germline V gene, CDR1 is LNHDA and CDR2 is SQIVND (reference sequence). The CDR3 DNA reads TGTGCCAGTACCGAATCCAACACAGATACGCAGTATTTT. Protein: CASTESNTDTQYF. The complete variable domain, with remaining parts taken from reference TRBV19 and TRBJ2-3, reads DGGITQSPKYLFRKEGQNVTLSCEQNLNHDAMYWYRQDPGQGLRLIYYSQIVNDFQKGDIAEGYSVSREKKESFPLTVTSAQKNPTAFYLCASTESNTDTQYFGPGTRLTVL.

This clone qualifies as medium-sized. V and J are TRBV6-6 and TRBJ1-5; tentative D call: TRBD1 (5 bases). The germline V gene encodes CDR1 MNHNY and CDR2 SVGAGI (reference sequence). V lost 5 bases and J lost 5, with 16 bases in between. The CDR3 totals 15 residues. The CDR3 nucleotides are TGTGCCAGCAGTCCGTTTATGGAGGGGCATCAGCCCCAGCATTTT. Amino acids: CASSPFMEGHQPQHF.

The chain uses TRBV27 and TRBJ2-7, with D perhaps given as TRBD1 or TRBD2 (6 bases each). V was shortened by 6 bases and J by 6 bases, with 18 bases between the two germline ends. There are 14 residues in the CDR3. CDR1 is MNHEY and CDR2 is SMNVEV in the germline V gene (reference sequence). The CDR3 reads CASSIQGPRGEQYF. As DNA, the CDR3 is TGTGCCAGCAGCATACAGGGTCCGCGGGGCGAGCAGTACTTC.

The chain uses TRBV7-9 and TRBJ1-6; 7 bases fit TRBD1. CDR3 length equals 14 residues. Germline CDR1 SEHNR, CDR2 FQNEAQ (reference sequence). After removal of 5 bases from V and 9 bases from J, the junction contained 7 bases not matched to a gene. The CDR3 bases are TGTGCCAGCAGCCGAACAGGGGACCTTTCACCCCTCCACTTT. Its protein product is CASSRTGDLSPLHF.

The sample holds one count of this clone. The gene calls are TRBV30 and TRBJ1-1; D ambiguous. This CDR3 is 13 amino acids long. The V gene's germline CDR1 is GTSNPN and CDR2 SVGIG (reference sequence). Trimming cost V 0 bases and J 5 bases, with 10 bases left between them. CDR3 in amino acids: CAWSVEVPTEAFF. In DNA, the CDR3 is TGTGCCTGGAGTGTAGAGGTTCCGACTGAAGCTTTCTTT.

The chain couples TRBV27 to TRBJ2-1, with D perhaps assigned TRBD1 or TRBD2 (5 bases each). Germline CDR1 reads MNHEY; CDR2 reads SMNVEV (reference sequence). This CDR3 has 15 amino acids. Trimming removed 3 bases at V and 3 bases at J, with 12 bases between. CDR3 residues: CASSFRDGDYNEQFF. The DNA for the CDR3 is TGTGCCAGCAGTTTCCGGGACGGCGACTACAATGAGCAGTTCTTC.

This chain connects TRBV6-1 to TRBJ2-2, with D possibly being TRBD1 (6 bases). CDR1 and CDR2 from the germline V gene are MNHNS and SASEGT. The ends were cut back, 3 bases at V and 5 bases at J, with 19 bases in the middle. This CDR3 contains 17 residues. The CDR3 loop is CASSEPRGPRWTGELFF. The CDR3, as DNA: TGTGCCAGCAGTGAGCCCAGGGGCCCCCGTTGGACCGGGGAGCTGTTTTTT.

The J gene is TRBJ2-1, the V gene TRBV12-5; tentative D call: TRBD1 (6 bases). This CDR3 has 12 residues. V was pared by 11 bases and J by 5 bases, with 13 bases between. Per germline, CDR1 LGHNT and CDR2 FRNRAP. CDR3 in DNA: TGTGCTTGCCGGACAGAGAACAATGAGCAGTTCTTC. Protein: CACRTENNEQFF.

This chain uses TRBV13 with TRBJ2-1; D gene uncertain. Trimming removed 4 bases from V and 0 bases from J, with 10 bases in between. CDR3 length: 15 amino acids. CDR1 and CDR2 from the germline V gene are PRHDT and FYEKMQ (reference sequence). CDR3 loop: CASSSGSHSYNEQFF. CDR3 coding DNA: TGTGCCAGCAGCTCTGGAAGCCACTCCTACAATGAGCAGTTCTTC.

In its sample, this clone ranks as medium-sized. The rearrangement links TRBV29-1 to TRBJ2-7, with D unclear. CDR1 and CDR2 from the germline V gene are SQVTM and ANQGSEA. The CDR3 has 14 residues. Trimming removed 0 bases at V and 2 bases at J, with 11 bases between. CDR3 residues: CSVEEGQNPYEQYF. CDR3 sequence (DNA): TGCAGCGTTGAAGAAGGTCAAAACCCCTACGAGCAGTACTTC.

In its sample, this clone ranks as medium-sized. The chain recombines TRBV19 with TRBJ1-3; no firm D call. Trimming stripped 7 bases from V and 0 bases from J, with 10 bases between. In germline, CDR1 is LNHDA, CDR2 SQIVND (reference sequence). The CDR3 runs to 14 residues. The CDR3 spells CASTEGNSGNTIYF. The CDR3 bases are TGTGCCAGTACGGAAGGGAACTCTGGAAACACCATATATTTT. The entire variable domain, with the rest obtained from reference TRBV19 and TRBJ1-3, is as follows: DGGITQSPKYLFRKEGQNVTLSCEQNLNHDAMYWYRQDPGQGLRLIYYSQIVNDFQKGDIAEGYSVSREKKESFPLTVTSAQKNPTAFYLCASTEGNSGNTIYFGEGSWLTVV.

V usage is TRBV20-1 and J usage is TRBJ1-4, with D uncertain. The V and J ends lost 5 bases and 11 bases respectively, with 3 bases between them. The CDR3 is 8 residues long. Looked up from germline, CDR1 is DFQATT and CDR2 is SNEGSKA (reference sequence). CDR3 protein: CSAQKLFF. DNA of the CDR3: TGCAGTGCTCAGAAACTGTTTTTT.

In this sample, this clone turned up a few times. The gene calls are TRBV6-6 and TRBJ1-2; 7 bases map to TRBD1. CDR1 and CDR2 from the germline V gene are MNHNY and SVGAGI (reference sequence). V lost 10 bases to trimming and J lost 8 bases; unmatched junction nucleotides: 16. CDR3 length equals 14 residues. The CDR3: CATGYTEGAAGYTF. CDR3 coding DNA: TGTGCCACCGGTTATACGGAGGGGGCGGCCGGCTACACCTTC.

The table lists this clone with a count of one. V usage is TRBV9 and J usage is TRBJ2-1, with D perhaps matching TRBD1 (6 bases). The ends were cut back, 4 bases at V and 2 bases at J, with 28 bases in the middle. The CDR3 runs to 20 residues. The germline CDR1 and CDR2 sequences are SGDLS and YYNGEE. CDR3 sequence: CASSLHPRTDRDPAYNEQFF. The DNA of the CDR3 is TGTGCCAGCAGCCTACACCCCAGGACAGACCGGGACCCAGCCTACAATGAGCAGTTCTTC. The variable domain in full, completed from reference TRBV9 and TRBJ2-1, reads DSGVTQTPKHLITATGQRVTLRCSPRSGDLSVYWYQQSLDQGLQFLIQYYNGEERAKGNILERFSAQQFPDLHSELNLSSLELGDSALYFCASSLHPRTDRDPAYNEQFFGPGTRLTVL.

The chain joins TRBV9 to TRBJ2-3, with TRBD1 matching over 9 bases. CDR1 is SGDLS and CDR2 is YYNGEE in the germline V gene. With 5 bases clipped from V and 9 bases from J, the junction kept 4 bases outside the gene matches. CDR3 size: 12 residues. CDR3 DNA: TGTGCCAGCAGTGGGGACAGGGACACGCAGTATTTT. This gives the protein CASSGDRDTQYF.

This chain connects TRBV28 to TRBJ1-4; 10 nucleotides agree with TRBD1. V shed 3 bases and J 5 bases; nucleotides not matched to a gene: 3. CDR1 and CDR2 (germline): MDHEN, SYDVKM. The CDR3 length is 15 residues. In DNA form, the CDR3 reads TGTGCCAGCAGTTTCCAGGGACAGGGGAATGAAAAACTGTTTTTT. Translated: CASSFQGQGNEKLFF.

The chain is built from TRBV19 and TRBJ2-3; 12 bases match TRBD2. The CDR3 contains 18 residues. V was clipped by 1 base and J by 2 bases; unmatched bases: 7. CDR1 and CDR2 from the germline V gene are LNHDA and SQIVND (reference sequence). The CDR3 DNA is TGTGCCAGTAGTATAGGTGAACTAGCGGGGGGCCTCACAGATACGCAGTATTTT. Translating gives CASSIGELAGGLTDTQYF.

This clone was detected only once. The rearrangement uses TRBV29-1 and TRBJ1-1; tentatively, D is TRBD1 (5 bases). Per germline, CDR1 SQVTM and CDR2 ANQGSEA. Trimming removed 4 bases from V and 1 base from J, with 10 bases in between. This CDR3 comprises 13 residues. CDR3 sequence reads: CSVGTGSNTEAFF. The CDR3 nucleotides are TGCAGCGTTGGAACAGGCTCGAACACTGAAGCTTTCTTT.

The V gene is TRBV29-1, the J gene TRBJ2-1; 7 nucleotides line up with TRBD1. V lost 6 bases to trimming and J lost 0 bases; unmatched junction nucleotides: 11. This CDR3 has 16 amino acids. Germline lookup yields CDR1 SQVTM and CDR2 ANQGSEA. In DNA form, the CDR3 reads TGCAGCGTAATCTTCCTAGGGGGCATCTCCTACAATGAGCAGTTCTTC. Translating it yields CSVIFLGGISYNEQFF.

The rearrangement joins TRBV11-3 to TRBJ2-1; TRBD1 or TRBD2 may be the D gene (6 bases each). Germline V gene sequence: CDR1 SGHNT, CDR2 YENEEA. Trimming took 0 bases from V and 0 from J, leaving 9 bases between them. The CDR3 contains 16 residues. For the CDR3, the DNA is TGTGCCAGCAGCTTAGATCCGGGGGCCTCCTACAATGAGCAGTTCTTC. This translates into CASSLDPGASYNEQFF. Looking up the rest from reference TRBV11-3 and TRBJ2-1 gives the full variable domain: EAGVVQSPRYKIIEKKQPVAFWCNPISGHNTLYWYLQNLGQGPELLIRYENEEAVDDSQLPKDRFSAERLKGVDSTLKIQPAELGDSAVYLCASSLDPGASYNEQFFGPGTRLTVL.

The CDR3 is CASSPPLVRVSFDEKLFF. The CDR3 DNA sequence: TGTGCCAGCTCACCACCGTTGGTCAGGGTAAGCTTTGATGAAAAACTGTTTTTT. The chain recombines TRBV18 with TRBJ1-4; D perhaps matches TRBD1 (5 bases). V was trimmed by 0 bases and J by 6 bases, leaving 20 bases between them. Germline loops: CDR1 KGHSH, CDR2 LQKENI. The CDR3 spans 18 residues.

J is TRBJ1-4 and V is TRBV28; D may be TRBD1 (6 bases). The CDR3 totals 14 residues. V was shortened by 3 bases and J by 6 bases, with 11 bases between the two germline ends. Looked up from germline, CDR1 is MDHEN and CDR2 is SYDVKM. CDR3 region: CASSFREGDEKLFF. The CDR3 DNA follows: TGTGCCAGCAGTTTCCGGGAGGGGGATGAAAAACTGTTTTTT.